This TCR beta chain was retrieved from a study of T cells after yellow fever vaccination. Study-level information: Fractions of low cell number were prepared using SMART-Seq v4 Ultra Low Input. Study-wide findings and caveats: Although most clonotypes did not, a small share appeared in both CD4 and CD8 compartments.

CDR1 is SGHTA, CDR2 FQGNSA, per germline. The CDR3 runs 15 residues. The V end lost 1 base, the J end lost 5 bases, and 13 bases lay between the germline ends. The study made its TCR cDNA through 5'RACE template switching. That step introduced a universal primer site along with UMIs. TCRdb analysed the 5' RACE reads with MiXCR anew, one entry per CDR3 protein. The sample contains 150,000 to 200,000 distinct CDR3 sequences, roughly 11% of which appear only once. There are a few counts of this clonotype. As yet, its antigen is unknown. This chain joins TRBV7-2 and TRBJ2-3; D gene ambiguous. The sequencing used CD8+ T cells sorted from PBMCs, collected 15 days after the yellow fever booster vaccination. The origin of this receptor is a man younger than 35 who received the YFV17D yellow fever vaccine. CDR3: CASSLGYSRGDTQYF. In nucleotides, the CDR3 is TGTGCCAGCAGCTTAGGTTACAGTCGTGGAGATACGCAGTATTTT.